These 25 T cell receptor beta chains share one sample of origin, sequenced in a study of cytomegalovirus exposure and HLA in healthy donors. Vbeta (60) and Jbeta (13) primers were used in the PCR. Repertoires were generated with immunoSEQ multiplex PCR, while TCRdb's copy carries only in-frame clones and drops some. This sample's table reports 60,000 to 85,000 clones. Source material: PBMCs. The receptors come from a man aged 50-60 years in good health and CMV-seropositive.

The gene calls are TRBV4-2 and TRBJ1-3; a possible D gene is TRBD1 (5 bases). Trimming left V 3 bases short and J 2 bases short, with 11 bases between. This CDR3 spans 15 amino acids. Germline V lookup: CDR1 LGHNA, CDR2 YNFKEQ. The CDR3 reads CASSQSGGAGNTIYF. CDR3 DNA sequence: TGTGCCAGCAGCCAGAGCGGGGGTGCTGGAAACACCATATATTTT.

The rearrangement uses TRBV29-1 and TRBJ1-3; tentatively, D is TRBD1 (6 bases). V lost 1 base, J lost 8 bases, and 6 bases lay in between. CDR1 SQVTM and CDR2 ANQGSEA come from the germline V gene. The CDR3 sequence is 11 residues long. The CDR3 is CSVEGGHTIYF. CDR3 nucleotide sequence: TGCAGCGTTGAAGGGGGGCACACCATATATTTT.

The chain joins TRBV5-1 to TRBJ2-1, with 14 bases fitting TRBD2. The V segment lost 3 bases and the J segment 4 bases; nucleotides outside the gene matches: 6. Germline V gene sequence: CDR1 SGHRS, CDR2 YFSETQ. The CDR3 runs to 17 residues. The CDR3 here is CASSSMGLAGEYNEQFF. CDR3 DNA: TGCGCCAGCAGCTCCATGGGACTAGCGGGGGAATACAATGAGCAGTTCTTC.

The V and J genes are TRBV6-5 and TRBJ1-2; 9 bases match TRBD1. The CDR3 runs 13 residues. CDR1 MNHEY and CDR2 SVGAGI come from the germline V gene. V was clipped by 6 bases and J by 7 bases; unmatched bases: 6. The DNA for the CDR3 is TGTGCCAGCAGGGGGACAGGGAACGGTGGCTACACCTTC. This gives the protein CASRGTGNGGYTF.

This chain's CDR3 is CASSHTDTQYF. The CDR3 DNA is TGTGCCAGCAGTCATACAGATACGCAGTATTTT. The genes are TRBV6-5 and TRBJ2-3, with D hard to call. The germline gives CDR1 MNHEY, CDR2 SVGAGI. The germline V and J ends were trimmed by 5 bases and 3 bases, with 3 bases remaining between them. The CDR3 is 11 amino acids.

CDR3 in amino acids: CASSINGGDEQYF. CDR3 DNA: TGTGCCAGCAGCATCAACGGGGGAGACGAGCAGTACTTC. The genes are TRBV7-2 and TRBJ2-7, with D possibly being TRBD2 (6 bases). The CDR3 is 13 residues long. The germline V gene has CDR1 SGHTA and CDR2 FQGNSA. Trimming removed 5 bases from V and 5 bases from J, with 13 bases in between.

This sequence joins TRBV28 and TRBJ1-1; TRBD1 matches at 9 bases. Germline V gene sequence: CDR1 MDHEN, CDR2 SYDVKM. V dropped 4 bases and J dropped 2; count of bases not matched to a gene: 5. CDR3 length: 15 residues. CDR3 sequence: CASSSETGGNTEAFF. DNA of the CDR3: TGTGCCAGCAGTTCCGAGACAGGGGGTAACACTGAAGCTTTCTTT.

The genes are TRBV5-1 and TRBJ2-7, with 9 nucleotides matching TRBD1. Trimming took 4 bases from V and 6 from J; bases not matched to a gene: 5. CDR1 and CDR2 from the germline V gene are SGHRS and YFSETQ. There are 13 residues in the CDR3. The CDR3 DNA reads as TGCGCCAGCAGCAGGACAGGGGAAGGCGAGCAGTACGTC. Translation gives CASSRTGEGEQYV.

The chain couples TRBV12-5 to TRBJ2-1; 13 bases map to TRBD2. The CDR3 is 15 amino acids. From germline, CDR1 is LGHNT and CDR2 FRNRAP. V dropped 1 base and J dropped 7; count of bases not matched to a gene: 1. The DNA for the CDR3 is TGTGCTAGTGGTTTGGAACTAGCGGGAGGGAATGAGCAGTTCTTC. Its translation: CASGLELAGGNEQFF.

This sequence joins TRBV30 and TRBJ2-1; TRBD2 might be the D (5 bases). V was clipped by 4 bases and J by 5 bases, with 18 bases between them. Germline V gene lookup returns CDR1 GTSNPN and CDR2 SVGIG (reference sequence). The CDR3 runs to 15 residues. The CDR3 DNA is TGTGCCTGGACCAGAGGACTGGCCTTTGACAATGAGCAGTTCTTC. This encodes CAWTRGLAFDNEQFF.

CDR3 nucleotides: TGTGCCAGCAGCTTAGCCGGGACAGCCTCTGGAAACACCATATATTTT. It encodes CASSLAGTASGNTIYF. V usage is TRBV7-2 and J usage is TRBJ1-3, with 7 nucleotides matching TRBD1. This CDR3 is built from 16 residues. V lost 0 bases, J lost 0 bases, and 2 bases stayed unmatched. The V gene's germline CDR1 is SGHTA and CDR2 FQGNSA.

CDR3 loop: CASSIDTAAGETQYF. The CDR3 DNA is TGTGCCAGTAGTATAGATACAGCGGCGGGAGAGACCCAGTACTTC. This chain connects TRBV19 to TRBJ2-5; tentative D call: TRBD2 (5 bases). CDR3 size: 15 residues. Germline V gives CDR1 LNHDA, CDR2 SQIVND (reference sequence). V lost 0 bases to trimming and J lost 4 bases, with 12 bases between them. The complete variable domain, with remaining parts taken from reference TRBV19 and TRBJ2-5, reads DGGITQSPKYLFRKEGQNVTLSCEQNLNHDAMYWYRQDPGQGLRLIYYSQIVNDFQKGDIAEGYSVSREKKESFPLTVTSAQKNPTAFYLCASSIDTAAGETQYFGPGTRLLVL.

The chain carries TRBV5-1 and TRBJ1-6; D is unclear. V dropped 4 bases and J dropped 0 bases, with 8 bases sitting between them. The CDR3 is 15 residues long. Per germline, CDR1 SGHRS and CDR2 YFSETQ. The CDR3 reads CASSPTSSYNSPLHF. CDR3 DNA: TGCGCCAGCAGCCCCACGAGCTCCTATAATTCACCCCTCCACTTT. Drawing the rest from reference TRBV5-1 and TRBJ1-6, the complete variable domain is KAGVTQTPRYLIKTRGQQVTLSCSPISGHRSVSWYQQTPGQGLQFLFEYFSETQRNKGNFPGRFSGRQFSNSRSEMNVSTLELGDSALYLCASSPTSSYNSPLHFGNGTRLTVT.

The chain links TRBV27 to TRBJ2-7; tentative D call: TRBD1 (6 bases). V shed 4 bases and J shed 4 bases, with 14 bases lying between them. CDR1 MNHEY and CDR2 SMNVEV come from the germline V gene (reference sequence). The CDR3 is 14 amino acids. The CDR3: CASSSRTAKYEQYV. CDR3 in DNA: TGTGCCAGCAGTTCTCGGACAGCAAAGTACGAGCAGTACGTC.

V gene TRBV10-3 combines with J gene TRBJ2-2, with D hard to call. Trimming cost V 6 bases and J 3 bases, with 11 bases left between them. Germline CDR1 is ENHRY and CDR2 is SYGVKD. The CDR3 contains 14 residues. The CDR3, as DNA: TGTGCCATCAGAACCGCTTCAGACACCGGGGAGCTGTTTTTT. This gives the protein CAIRTASDTGELFF.

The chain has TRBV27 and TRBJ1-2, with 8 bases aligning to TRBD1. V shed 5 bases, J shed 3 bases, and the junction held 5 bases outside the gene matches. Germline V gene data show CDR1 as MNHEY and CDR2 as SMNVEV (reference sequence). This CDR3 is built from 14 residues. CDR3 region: CASSRQGTDYGYTF. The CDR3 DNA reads TGTGCCAGCAGTCGACAGGGGACGGACTATGGCTACACCTTC.

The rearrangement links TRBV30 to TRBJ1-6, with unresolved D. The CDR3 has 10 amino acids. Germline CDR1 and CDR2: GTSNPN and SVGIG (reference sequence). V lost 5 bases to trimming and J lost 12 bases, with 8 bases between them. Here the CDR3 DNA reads TGTGCCTGGGGGCCTGAACCCCTCCACTTT. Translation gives CAWGPEPLHF.

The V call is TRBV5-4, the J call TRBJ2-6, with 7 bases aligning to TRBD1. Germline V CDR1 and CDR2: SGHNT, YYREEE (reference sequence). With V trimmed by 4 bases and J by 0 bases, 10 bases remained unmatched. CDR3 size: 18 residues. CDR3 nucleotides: TGTGCCAGCAGCCCTAGACAGGGATCTAGCTCTGGGGCCAACGTCCTGACTTTC. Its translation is CASSPRQGSSSGANVLTF.

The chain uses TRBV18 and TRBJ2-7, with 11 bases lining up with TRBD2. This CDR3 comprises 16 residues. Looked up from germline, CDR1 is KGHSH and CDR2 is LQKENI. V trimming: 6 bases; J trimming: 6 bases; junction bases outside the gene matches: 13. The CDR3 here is CASSPQVSLAGGEQYF. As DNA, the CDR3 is TGTGCCAGCTCCCCCCAAGTAAGCCTAGCGGGAGGCGAGCAGTACTTC. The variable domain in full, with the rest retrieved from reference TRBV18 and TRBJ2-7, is NAGVMQNPRHLVRRRGQEARLRCSPMKGHSHVYWYRQLPEEGLKFMVYLQKENIIDESGMPKERFSAEFPKEGPSILRIQQVVRGDSAAYFCASSPQVSLAGGEQYFGPGTRLTVT.

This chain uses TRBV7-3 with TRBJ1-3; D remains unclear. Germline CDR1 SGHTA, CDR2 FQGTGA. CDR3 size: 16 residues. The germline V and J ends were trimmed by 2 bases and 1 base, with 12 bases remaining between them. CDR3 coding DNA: TGTGCCAGCAGCTTAGGCCCACCGGGGTCTGGAAACACCATATATTTT. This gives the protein CASSLGPPGSGNTIYF.

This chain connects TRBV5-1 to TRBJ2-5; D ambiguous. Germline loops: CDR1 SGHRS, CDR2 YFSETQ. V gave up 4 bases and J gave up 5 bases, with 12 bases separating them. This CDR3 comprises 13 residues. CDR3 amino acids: CASSARPGETQYF. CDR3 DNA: TGCGCCAGCAGCGCCCGCCCCGGGGAGACCCAGTACTTC.

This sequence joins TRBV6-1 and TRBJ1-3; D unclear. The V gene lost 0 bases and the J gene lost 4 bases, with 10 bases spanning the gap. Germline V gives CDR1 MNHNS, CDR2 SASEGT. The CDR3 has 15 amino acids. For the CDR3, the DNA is TGTGCCAGCAGTGAAGCGAAGATCCGGGGAAACACCATATATTTT. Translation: CASSEAKIRGNTIYF.

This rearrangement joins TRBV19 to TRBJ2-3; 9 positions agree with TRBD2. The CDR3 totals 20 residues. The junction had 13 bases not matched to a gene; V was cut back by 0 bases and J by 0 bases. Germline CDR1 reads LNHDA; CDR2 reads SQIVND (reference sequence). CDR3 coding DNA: TGTGCCAGTAGTATAGAGGCAGCGGGGGGCTACCTGACTAGCACAGATACGCAGTATTTT. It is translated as CASSIEAAGGYLTSTDTQYF.

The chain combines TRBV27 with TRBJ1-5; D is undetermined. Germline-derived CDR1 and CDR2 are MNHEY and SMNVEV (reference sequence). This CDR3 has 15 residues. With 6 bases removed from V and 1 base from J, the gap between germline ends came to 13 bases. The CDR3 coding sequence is TGTGCCAGCAGCCCTACCCCTAAGAGCAATCAGCCCCAGCATTTT. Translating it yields CASSPTPKSNQPQHF.

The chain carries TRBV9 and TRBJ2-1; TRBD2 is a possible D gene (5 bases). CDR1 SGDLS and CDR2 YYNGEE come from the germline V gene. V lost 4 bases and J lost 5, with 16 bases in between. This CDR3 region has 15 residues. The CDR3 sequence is CASSPREGDDNEQFF. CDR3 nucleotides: TGTGCCAGCAGCCCCCGGGAAGGAGATGACAATGAGCAGTTCTTC.